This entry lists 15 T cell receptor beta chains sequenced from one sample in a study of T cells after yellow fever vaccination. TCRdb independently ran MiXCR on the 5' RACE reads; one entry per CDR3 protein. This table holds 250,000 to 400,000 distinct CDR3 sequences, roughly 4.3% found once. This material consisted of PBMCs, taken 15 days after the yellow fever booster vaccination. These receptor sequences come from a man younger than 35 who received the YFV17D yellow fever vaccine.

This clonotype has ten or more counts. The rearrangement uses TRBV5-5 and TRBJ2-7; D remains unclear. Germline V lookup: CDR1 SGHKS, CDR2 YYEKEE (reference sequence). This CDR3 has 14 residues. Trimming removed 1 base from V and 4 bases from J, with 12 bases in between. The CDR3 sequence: CASSLSGVSYEQYF. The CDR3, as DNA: TGTGCCAGCAGCTTGTCGGGTGTTTCTTACGAGCAGTACTTC.

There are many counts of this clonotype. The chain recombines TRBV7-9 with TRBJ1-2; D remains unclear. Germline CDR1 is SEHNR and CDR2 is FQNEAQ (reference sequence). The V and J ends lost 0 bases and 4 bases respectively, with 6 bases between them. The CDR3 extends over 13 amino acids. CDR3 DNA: TGTGCCAGCAGCTTAGCACAAGTCTATGGCTACACCTTC. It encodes CASSLAQVYGYTF.

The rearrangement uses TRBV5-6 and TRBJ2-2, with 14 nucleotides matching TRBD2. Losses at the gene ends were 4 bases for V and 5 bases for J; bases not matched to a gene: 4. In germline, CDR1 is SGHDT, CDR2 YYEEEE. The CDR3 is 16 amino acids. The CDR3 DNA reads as TGTGCCAGCAGCAGAGGACTAGCGGGGGGAACCGGGGAGCTGTTTTTT. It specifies CASSRGLAGGTGELFF.

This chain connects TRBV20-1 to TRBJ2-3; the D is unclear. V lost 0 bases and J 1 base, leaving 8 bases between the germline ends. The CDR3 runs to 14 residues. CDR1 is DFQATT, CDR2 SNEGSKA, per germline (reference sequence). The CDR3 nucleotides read TGCAGTGCTAGAGATTCGACACGCACAGATACGCAGTATTTT. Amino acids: CSARDSTRTDTQYF.

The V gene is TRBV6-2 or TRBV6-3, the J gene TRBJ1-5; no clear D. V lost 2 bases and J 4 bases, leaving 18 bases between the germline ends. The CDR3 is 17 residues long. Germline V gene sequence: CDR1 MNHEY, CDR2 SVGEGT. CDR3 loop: CASSYPPREGGNQPQHF. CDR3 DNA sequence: TGTGCCAGCAGTTACCCGCCTCGGGAGGGAGGGAATCAGCCCCAGCATTTT.

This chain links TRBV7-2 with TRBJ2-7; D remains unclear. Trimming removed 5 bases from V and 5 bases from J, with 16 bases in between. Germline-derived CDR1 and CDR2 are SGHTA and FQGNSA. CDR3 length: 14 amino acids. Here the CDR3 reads CASSSPGLRHEQYF. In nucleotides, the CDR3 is TGTGCCAGCAGCAGCCCCGGCCTTAGGCACGAGCAGTACTTC.

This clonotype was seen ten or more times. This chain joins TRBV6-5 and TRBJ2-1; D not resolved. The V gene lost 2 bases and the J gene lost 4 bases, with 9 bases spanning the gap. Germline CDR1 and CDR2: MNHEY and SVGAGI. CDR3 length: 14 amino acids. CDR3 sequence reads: CASSYQPNYNEQFF. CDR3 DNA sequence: TGTGCCAGCAGTTACCAACCTAATTACAATGAGCAGTTCTTC.

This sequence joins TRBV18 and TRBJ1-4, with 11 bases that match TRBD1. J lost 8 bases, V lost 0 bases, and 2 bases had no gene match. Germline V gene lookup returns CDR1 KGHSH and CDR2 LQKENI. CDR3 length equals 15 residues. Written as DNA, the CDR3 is TGTGCCAGCTCACCACCGGACAGGGGGCGAGAAAAACTGTTTTTT. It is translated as CASSPPDRGREKLFF.

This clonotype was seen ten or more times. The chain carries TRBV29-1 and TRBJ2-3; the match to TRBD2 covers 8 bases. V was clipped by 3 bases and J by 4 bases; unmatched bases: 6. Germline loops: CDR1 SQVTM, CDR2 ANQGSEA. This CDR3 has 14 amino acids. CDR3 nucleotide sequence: TGCAGCGTTGAGTTGCGGGGGGTGTCAGATACGCAGTATTTT. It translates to CSVELRGVSDTQYF.

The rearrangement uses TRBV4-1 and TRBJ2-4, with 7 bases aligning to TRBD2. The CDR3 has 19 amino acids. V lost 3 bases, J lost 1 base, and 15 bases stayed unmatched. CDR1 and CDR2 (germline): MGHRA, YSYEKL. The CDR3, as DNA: TGCGCCAGCAGCCACCCCCTATTTGGGAGGGAAGGGGCCAAAAACATTCAGTACTTC. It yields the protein CASSHPLFGREGAKNIQYF.

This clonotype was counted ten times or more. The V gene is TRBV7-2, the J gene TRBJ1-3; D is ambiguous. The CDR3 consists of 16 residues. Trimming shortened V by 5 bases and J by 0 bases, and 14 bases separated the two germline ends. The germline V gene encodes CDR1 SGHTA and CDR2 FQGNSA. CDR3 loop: CASSLNGISSGNTIYF. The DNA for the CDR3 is TGTGCCAGCAGCCTGAATGGGATTTCCTCTGGAAACACCATATATTTT.

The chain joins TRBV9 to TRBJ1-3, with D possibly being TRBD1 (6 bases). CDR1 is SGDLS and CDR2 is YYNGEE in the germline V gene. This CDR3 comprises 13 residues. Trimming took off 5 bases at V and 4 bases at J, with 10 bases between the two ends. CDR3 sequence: CASRSGVGNTIYF. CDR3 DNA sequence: TGTGCCAGCAGATCAGGGGTAGGAAACACCATATATTTT. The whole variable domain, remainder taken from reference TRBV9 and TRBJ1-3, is DSGVTQTPKHLITATGQRVTLRCSPRSGDLSVYWYQQSLDQGLQFLIQYYNGEERAKGNILERFSAQQFPDLHSELNLSSLELGDSALYFCASRSGVGNTIYFGEGSWLTVV.

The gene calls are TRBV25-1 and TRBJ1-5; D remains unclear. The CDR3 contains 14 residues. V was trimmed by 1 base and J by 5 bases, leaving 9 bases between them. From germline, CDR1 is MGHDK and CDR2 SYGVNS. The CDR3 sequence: CASSEFHSYQPQHF. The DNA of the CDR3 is TGTGCCAGCAGTGAATTCCACAGCTATCAGCCCCAGCATTTT.

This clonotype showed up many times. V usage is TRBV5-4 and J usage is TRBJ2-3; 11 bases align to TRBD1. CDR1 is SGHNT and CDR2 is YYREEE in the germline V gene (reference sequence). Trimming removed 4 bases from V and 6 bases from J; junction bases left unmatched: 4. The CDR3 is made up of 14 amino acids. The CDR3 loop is CASSPGQGADTQYF. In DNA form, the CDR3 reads TGTGCCAGCAGCCCTGGACAGGGGGCTGATACGCAGTATTTT.

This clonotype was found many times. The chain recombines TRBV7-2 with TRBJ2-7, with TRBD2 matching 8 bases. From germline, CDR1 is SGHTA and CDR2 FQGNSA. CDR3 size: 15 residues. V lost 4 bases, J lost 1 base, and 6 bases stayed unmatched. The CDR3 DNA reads TGTGCCAGCAGCTCGACCGGGACTAGGTCCTACGAGCAGTACTTC. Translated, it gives CASSSTGTRSYEQYF.